A selection of T cell receptor beta chains follows, all from one sample in a study of blood T cell repertoires in COVID-19. Generated by immunoSEQ multiplex PCR, the TCRdb table keeps only in-frame clones and is missing some. The data hold about 130,000 clones, with around 81% observed a single time. The sample consisted of peripheral blood. The receptors stem from a man younger than 40 with COVID-19, enrolled during active disease. CDR3s include the opening cysteine and the closing phenylalanine or tryptophan. D genes are given only for firm matches. The size field is filled for only some rows; it gives once, few, many or a size class.

v_call,d_call,j_call,clone_size,cdr3_aa,cdr3_nt
TRBV2,TRBD2,TRBJ2-1,.,CASSEPGTSGSSYNEQFF,TGTGCCAGCAGTGAACCGGGGACTAGCGGGAGCTCCTACAATGAGCAGTTCTTC
TRBV25-1,TRBD1,TRBJ2-7,.,CASSASRDRDPYEQYF,TGTGCCAGCAGTGCTTCGAGGGACAGGGATCCCTACGAGCAGTACTTC
TRBV6-2/TRBV6-3,.,TRBJ1-4,.,CASSLARGTNEKLFF,TGTGCCAGCAGTCTTGCCCGCGGGACTAATGAAAAACTGTTTTTT
TRBV6-2/TRBV6-3,.,TRBJ1-6,.,CASSYRGPLHF,TGTGCCAGCAGTTACAGGGGGCCCCTCCACTTT
TRBV7-6,TRBD1,TRBJ2-6,.,CASSTTPTGSGANVLTF,TGTGCCAGCAGCACCACCCCGACAGGGTCTGGGGCCAACGTCCTGACTTTC
TRBV29-1,TRBD1,TRBJ2-4,few,CSGTTGTGEGIQYF,TGCAGCGGGACCACCGGGACAGGGGAGGGCATTCAGTACTTC
TRBV6-2/TRBV6-3,.,TRBJ2-5,.,CASSTDSQIRTQYF,TGTGCCAGCAGCACGGACAGCCAGATAAGGACCCAGTACTTC
TRBV6-5,.,TRBJ2-1,.,CASTPAGDSYNEQFF,TGTGCCAGTACGCCAGCCGGGGACTCCTACAATGAGCAGTTCTTC
TRBV5-4,TRBD2,TRBJ2-5,.,CASSLVAGGPIETQYF,TGTGCCAGCAGCTTGGTTGCGGGAGGGCCGATCGAGACCCAGTACTTC
TRBV10-1,.,TRBJ2-1,.,CASGAVNEQFF,TGCGCCAGTGGGGCAGTTAATGAGCAGTTCTTC
TRBV28,TRBD1,TRBJ1-2,once,CASKNGQADGYTF,TGTGCCAGTAAAAACGGACAGGCGGATGGCTACACCTTC
TRBV7-8,.,TRBJ1-5,.,CASSLATGANNQPQHF,TGTGCCAGCAGCTTAGCGACGGGAGCCAACAATCAGCCCCAGCATTTT
TRBV7-2,.,TRBJ1-2,once,CASSGRGSKDDYTF,TGTGCCAGCAGCGGCAGGGGTAGTAAGGATGACTACACCTTC
TRBV5-1,TRBD2,TRBJ2-5,.,CASRLADLKETQYF,TGCGCCAGCCGACTAGCGGACCTTAAAGAGACCCAGTACTTC
TRBV27,.,TRBJ1-2,.,CASSRPGQTFYGYTF,TGTGCCAGCAGTAGACCCGGACAGACTTTCTATGGCTACACCTTC
TRBV3-1/TRBV3-2,TRBD2,TRBJ2-1,.,CASSQDDRAGGPGNEQFF,TGTGCCAGCAGCCAAGATGATCGAGCGGGGGGGCCGGGGAATGAGCAGTTCTTC
TRBV7-3,TRBD2,TRBJ2-1,.,CASSIQAGGPYNEQFF,TGTGCCAGCAGCATTCAAGCGGGAGGGCCCTACAATGAGCAGTTCTTC
TRBV27,TRBD2,TRBJ2-7,few,CASSRSSGRNEQYF,TGTGCCAGCAGTCGATCTAGCGGGAGAAACGAGCAGTACTTC
TRBV11-2,TRBD1,TRBJ1-2,.,CASSLGGQGASNYGYTF,TGTGCCAGCAGCTTAGGGGGACAGGGTGCGTCGAACTATGGCTACACCTTC
TRBV19,.,TRBJ2-7,.,CASSIGATYEQYF,TGTGCCAGTAGTATAGGGGCGACCTACGAGCAGTACTTC
TRBV9,TRBD1,TRBJ2-1,.,CASSPQGALLGPYNEQFF,TGTGCCAGCAGCCCTCAGGGGGCGCTTTTAGGACCCTACAATGAGCAGTTCTTC
TRBV6-2/TRBV6-3,TRBD2,TRBJ2-1,.,CASSLVLGGGRGEQFF,TGTGCCAGCAGTTTGGTCTTGGGGGGAGGGAGGGGTGAGCAGTTCTTC
TRBV7-8,TRBD2,TRBJ2-7,.,CASSLGTSGGREQYF,TGTGCCAGCAGCTTAGGGACTAGCGGGGGGCGGGAGCAGTACTTC
TRBV2,.,TRBJ1-1,.,CASSDSNRGTEAFF,TGTGCCAGCAGTGATTCGAACCGAGGGACTGAAGCTTTCTTT
TRBV9,.,TRBJ1-3,.,CASSVEMGAGNTIYF,TGTGCCAGCAGCGTAGAGATGGGAGCTGGAAACACCATATATTTT
TRBV29-1,.,TRBJ2-3,.,CSVEGQSTDTQYF,TGCAGCGTTGAGGGACAATCCACAGATACGCAGTATTTT
TRBV27,.,TRBJ2-1,.,CASSLNGAAFYEQFF,TGTGCCAGCTCCCTAAACGGAGCTGCTTTTTATGAGCAGTTCTTC
TRBV7-2,.,TRBJ2-1,.,CASSFGGPVNEQFF,TGTGCCAGCAGCTTCGGGGGGCCTGTGAATGAGCAGTTCTTC
TRBV6-5,.,TRBJ2-7,.,CASSSGLPPYEQYF,TGTGCCAGCAGCTCAGGTCTCCCCCCCTACGAGCAGTACTTC
TRBV11-2,TRBD1,TRBJ2-7,once,CASSVRTGSYEQYF,TGTGCCAGCAGCGTAAGGACAGGTTCCTACGAGCAGTACTTC
TRBV9,.,TRBJ2-7,.,CASSHEAPHEQYF,TGTGCCAGCAGCCATGAGGCCCCTCACGAGCAGTACTTC
TRBV19,.,TRBJ2-7,many,CASSGQNVYEQYF,TGTGCCAGTAGCGGACAGAACGTCTACGAGCAGTACTTC
TRBV30,.,TRBJ2-3,once,CAWSVHRDTQYF,TGTGCCTGGAGTGTACATCGAGATACGCAGTATTTT
TRBV28,TRBD1,TRBJ1-2,.,CASATGAVNYGYTF,TGTGCCAGCGCGACAGGGGCAGTTAACTATGGCTACACCTTC
TRBV29-1,TRBD2,TRBJ2-1,.,CSVALLAGRHYNEQFF,TGCAGCGTCGCCTTACTAGCGGGGAGGCACTACAATGAGCAGTTCTTC
TRBV6-5,.,TRBJ1-3,.,CASSYQGSGNTIYF,TGTGCCAGCAGCTACCAGGGATCTGGAAACACCATATATTTT
TRBV5-6,TRBD1,TRBJ2-2,.,CASSLGTGTNTGELFF,TGTGCCAGCAGCTTGGGGACAGGGACGAACACCGGGGAGCTGTTTTTT
TRBV7-6,.,TRBJ2-1,few,CASSSPNSIGNEQFF,TGTGCCAGCAGCTCCCCCAACTCCATTGGCAATGAGCAGTTCTTC